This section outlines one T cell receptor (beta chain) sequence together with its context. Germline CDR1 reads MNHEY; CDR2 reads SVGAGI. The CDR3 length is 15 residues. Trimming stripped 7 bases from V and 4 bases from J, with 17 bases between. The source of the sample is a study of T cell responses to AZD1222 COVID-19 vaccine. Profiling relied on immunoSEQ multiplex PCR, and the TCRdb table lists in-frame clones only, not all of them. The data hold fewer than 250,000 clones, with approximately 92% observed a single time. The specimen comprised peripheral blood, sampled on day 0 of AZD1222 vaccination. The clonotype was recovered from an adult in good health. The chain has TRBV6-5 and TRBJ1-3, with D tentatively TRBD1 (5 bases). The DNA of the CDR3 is TGTGCCAGCACCCTTCGCGCGGGGCCCGGAAACACCATATATTTT. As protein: CASTLRAGPGNTIYF.